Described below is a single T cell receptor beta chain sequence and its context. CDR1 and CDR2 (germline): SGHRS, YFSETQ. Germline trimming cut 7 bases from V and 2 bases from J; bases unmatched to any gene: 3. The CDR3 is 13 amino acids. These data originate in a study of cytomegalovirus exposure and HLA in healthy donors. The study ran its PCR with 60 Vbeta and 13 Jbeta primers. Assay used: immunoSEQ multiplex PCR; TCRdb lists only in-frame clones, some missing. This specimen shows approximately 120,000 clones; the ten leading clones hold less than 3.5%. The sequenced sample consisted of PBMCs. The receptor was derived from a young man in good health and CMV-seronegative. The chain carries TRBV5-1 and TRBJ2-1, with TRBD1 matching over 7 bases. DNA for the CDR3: TGCGCCAGCTGGGGACAGACCTACAATGAGCAGTTCTTC. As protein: CASWGQTYNEQFF.